The 27 T cell receptor beta chains reported below all come from one sample, sequenced in a study of beta chain features in type 1 diabetes. Study-wide findings and caveats: Moderate yet significant TCRB CDR3 shortening was seen in Type 1 diabetes patients in all four CD4+ subsets.

These receptors have no identified antigens. Every isolated RNA sample was fully reverse transcribed, so sequencing captured expressed TCRB transcripts. Profiled with immunoSEQ multiplex PCR; TCRdb holds only in-frame clones, not every one. The sample contains roughly 100,000 clones, 28% of which appear only once. Input material: central memory CD4+ T cells from blood. These receptors all stem from a young woman with type 1 diabetes.

The chain uses TRBV19 and TRBJ1-5, with 9 bases that match TRBD1. Trimming at V came to 6 bases and at J to 6 bases, leaving 3 bases not matched to a gene. Per the germline V gene, CDR1 is LNHDA and CDR2 is SQIVND (reference sequence). The CDR3 runs to 13 residues. CDR3 amino acids: CASRTGGSQPQHF. The CDR3 DNA sequence: TGTGCCAGTAGGACAGGGGGAAGTCAGCCCCAGCATTTT. The variable domain in full, with the rest retrieved from reference TRBV19 and TRBJ1-5, is DGGITQSPKYLFRKEGQNVTLSCEQNLNHDAMYWYRQDPGQGLRLIYYSQIVNDFQKGDIAEGYSVSREKKESFPLTVTSAQKNPTAFYLCASRTGGSQPQHFGDGTRLSIL.

In its sample, this clone was seen a few times. V is TRBV30 and J is TRBJ2-7; 8 bases map to TRBD1. CDR1 GTSNPN and CDR2 SVGIG come from the germline V gene (reference sequence). This CDR3 has 12 residues. V dropped 7 bases and J dropped 3; count of bases not matched to a gene: 5. The CDR3 loop reads CAYDRGGYEQYV. CDR3 nucleotide sequence: TGTGCCTACGACAGGGGCGGCTACGAGCAGTACGTC.

This rearrangement joins TRBV18 to TRBJ2-2, with TRBD2 matching 8 bases. V was clipped by 1 base and J by 3 bases; unmatched bases: 1. This CDR3 has 15 residues. CDR1 and CDR2 from the germline V gene are KGHSH and LQKENI. In DNA, the CDR3 is TGTGCCAGCTCACCACAAGCGGGAGACACCGGGGAGCTGTTTTTT. This encodes CASSPQAGDTGELFF.

This clone was counted between two and nine times. CDR3 in DNA: TGTGCCAGCAGCCGCCAGGGGAGCACCGGGGAGCTGTTTTTT. Its translation: CASSRQGSTGELFF. V usage is TRBV7-2 and J usage is TRBJ2-2; D perhaps matches TRBD1 (6 bases). This CDR3 comprises 14 residues. The V gene lost 5 bases and the J gene lost 4 bases, with 11 bases spanning the gap. Germline lookup yields CDR1 SGHTA and CDR2 FQGNSA.

The CDR3 DNA reads as TGTGCCAGCACGACAGGTGCTGAAAAACTGTTTTTT. It is translated as CASTTGAEKLFF. V is TRBV28 and J is TRBJ1-4, with D maybe TRBD1 (6 bases). CDR3 length: 12 amino acids. CDR1 and CDR2 from the germline V gene are MDHEN and SYDVKM. V lost 7 bases, J lost 7 bases, and 10 bases lay in between.

This chain joins TRBV30 and TRBJ1-2; 7 nucleotides match TRBD1. After removal of 4 bases from V and 10 bases from J, the junction contained 6 bases not matched to a gene. CDR3 length: 11 amino acids. Germline CDR1 and CDR2: GTSNPN and SVGIG (reference sequence). This CDR3 is CAWNLGGVYTF. CDR3 coding DNA: TGTGCCTGGAACCTAGGGGGCGTCTACACCTTC.

The genes are TRBV28 and TRBJ1-1; maybe TRBD1 (6 bases). The CDR3 extends over 14 amino acids. The V end was cut by 2 bases, the J end by 3 bases, with 10 bases between. Germline CDR1 is MDHEN and CDR2 is SYDVKM. The DNA for the CDR3 is TGTGCCAGCAGTTTAGCACAGGGTCACACTGAAGCTTTCTTT. Protein: CASSLAQGHTEAFF.

The chain uses TRBV15 and TRBJ2-3, with 13 bases that match TRBD2. J gave up 9 bases and V 0 bases, and 6 bases lay outside the gene matches. Germline loops: CDR1 LNHNV, CDR2 YYDKDF (reference sequence). CDR3 length equals 16 residues. The CDR3, as DNA: TGTGCCACCAGCAGAGATCGGACTAGCGGGAGATTAACGCAGTATTTT. It codes for CATSRDRTSGRLTQYF.

The chain joins TRBV5-1 to TRBJ2-7; D might be TRBD1 (5 bases). There are 17 residues in the CDR3. CDR1 and CDR2 from the germline V gene are SGHRS and YFSETQ. The germline V and J ends were trimmed by 0 bases and 0 bases, with 16 bases remaining between them. CDR3 in DNA: TGCGCCAGCAGCTTGGCCCTAGACAGCATGAGCTCCTACGAGCAGTACTTC. It encodes CASSLALDSMSSYEQYF. Based on the CDR3 plus reference TRBV5-1 and TRBJ2-7, the full variable domain is KAGVTQTPRYLIKTRGQQVTLSCSPISGHRSVSWYQQTPGQGLQFLFEYFSETQRNKGNFPGRFSGRQFSNSRSEMNVSTLELGDSALYLCASSLALDSMSSYEQYFGPGTRLTVT.

This clone was detected only once. The chain combines TRBV5-6 with TRBJ1-2, with a weak D call TRBD1 (5 bases). Trimming removed 3 bases at V and 5 bases at J, with 23 bases between. Per the germline V gene, CDR1 is SGHDT and CDR2 is YYEEEE. The CDR3 runs to 17 residues. The CDR3 region has the DNA TGTGCCAGCAGCTGGTGGACATCTCCAAGGTGGGGTTATGGCTACACCTTC. Translating it yields CASSWWTSPRWGYGYTF.

J is TRBJ2-1 and V is TRBV4-3; TRBD2 agrees at 7 bases. With 4 bases clipped from V and 4 bases from J, the junction kept 13 bases outside the gene matches. This CDR3 is 17 amino acids long. CDR1 LGHNA and CDR2 YSLEER come from the germline V gene. The CDR3 nucleotides read TGCGCCAGCAGCCTAGTTCGAAGCGGGAAGAGTTACAATGAGCAGTTCTTC. This sequence encodes CASSLVRSGKSYNEQFF.

The chain combines TRBV5-1 with TRBJ2-7; TRBD1 matches at 11 bases. Trimming took 4 bases from V and 5 from J; bases not matched to a gene: 8. From germline, CDR1 is SGHRS and CDR2 YFSETQ. The CDR3 extends over 15 amino acids. CDR3 sequence: CASSIGQGAGDEQYF. The DNA of the CDR3 is TGCGCCAGCAGCATCGGACAGGGGGCAGGCGACGAGCAGTACTTC.

The CDR3 is CASSIGGLAGGLAYNEQFF. In nucleotides, the CDR3 is TGTGCCAGTAGTATCGGGGGACTAGCGGGAGGCTTGGCCTACAATGAGCAGTTCTTC. The chain joins TRBV19 to TRBJ2-1; TRBD2 matches at 15 bases. CDR1 is LNHDA, CDR2 SQIVND, per germline (reference sequence). The CDR3 extends over 19 amino acids. The V segment lost 3 bases and the J segment 2 bases; nucleotides outside the gene matches: 8.

V usage is TRBV7-2 and J usage is TRBJ2-3, with 7 bases that match TRBD1. J lost 4 bases, V lost 3 bases, and 7 bases had no gene match. The CDR3 extends over 15 amino acids. Germline loops: CDR1 SGHTA, CDR2 FQGNSA. The CDR3 DNA sequence: TGTGCCAGCAGCTTCCTAGGGGGCCTAGCAGATACGCAGTATTTT. Translated: CASSFLGGLADTQYF.

This clone was picked up a small number of times. The gene calls are TRBV5-1 and TRBJ1-2; 7 bases align to TRBD1. This CDR3 region has 15 residues. The germline CDR1 and CDR2 sequences are SGHRS and YFSETQ. Losses at the gene ends were 0 bases for V and 8 bases for J; bases not matched to a gene: 10. The CDR3 coding sequence is TGCGCCAGCAGCTTGGGGGGACAGTCGGCCTCGGGCTACACCTTC. Translated, it gives CASSLGGQSASGYTF.

In this sample, this clone turned up a few times. The V call is TRBV30, the J call TRBJ1-5; TRBD1 aligns across 7 bases. The CDR3 consists of 16 residues. Germline CDR1 is GTSNPN and CDR2 is SVGIG (reference sequence). The ends lost 0 bases at V and 7 bases at J; junction bases unmatched: 12. The CDR3 DNA sequence: TGTGCCTGGAGTGTATCCGGCAGGGGGTTTGGACAGCCCCAGCATTTT. Its protein product is CAWSVSGRGFGQPQHF.

This chain uses TRBV7-8 with TRBJ2-2; D remains unclear. This CDR3 is built from 16 residues. Germline V CDR1 and CDR2: SGHVS, FQNEAQ. With 3 bases removed from V and 4 bases from J, the gap between germline ends came to 15 bases. This chain's CDR3 is CASSFRDTPSTGELFF. CDR3 DNA: TGTGCCAGCAGCTTCCGCGACACCCCGAGCACCGGGGAGCTGTTTTTT.

This clone has a handful of counts. The V call is TRBV9, the J call TRBJ1-2; TRBD1 agrees at 8 bases. The junction had 4 bases not matched to a gene; V was cut back by 0 bases and J by 3 bases. The CDR3 runs to 15 residues. Germline values: CDR1 SGDLS, CDR2 YYNGEE. The chain's CDR3 is CASSVAGGEYYGYTF. The CDR3 DNA reads as TGTGCCAGCAGCGTAGCAGGGGGCGAATACTATGGCTACACCTTC.

This clone was observed a handful of times. The chain has TRBV19 and TRBJ2-3, with TRBD2 identical over 9 bases. This CDR3 has 14 amino acids. The ends lost 10 bases at V and 11 bases at J; junction bases unmatched: 16. Germline V lookup: CDR1 LNHDA, CDR2 SQIVND (reference sequence). The CDR3 DNA reads as TGTGCCACCGCGACGGCGGGAGGGCCCCCAATGCAGTATTTT. Translated, it gives CATATAGGPPMQYF.

CDR3 nucleotide sequence: TGTGCCAGCAGTGAAGCTAGTGCGGGGAGTTCCTACAATGAGCAGTTCTTC. Protein: CASSEASAGSSYNEQFF. V is TRBV2 and J is TRBJ2-1, with D possibly being TRBD2 (6 bases). Per germline, CDR1 SNHLY and CDR2 FYNNEI. Trimming pared 0 bases from V and 1 base from J, leaving 13 bases between. CDR3 length: 17 amino acids.

In this sample, this clone turned up a few times. The rearrangement joins TRBV27 to TRBJ2-1; no clear D gene. V lost 2 bases and J 1 base, leaving 9 bases between the germline ends. Per germline, CDR1 MNHEY and CDR2 SMNVEV (reference sequence). This CDR3 contains 15 residues. The CDR3 region has the DNA TGTGCCAGCAGTTTAGCGAGCCAATCCTACAATGAGCAGTTCTTC. It codes for CASSLASQSYNEQFF.

In this sample, this clone turned up a few times. The chain uses TRBV6-1 and TRBJ2-6; 7 nucleotides agree with TRBD1. Germline values: CDR1 MNHNS, CDR2 SASEGT. The CDR3 extends over 16 amino acids. The ends lost 6 bases at V and 0 bases at J; junction bases unmatched: 5. The CDR3 DNA is TGTGCCAGCAGGGAACAGGGGAGCTCTGGGGCCAACGTCCTGACTTTC. This encodes CASREQGSSGANVLTF.

This clone has more than one count but fewer than ten. This chain links TRBV15 with TRBJ2-3; D is ambiguous. Per germline, CDR1 LNHNV and CDR2 YYDKDF (reference sequence). The CDR3 consists of 14 residues. Trimming cost V 0 bases and J 3 bases, with 7 bases left between them. The CDR3 sequence is CATSRDPGTDTQYF. Written as DNA, the CDR3 is TGTGCCACCAGCAGAGATCCGGGTACAGATACGCAGTATTTT.

V usage is TRBV13 and J usage is TRBJ1-2; 7 nucleotides match TRBD1. V lost 4 bases, J lost 4 bases, and 12 bases stayed unmatched. Germline CDR1 PRHDT, CDR2 FYEKMQ (reference sequence). The CDR3 is 16 amino acids. CDR3 nucleotide sequence: TGTGCCAGCAGCTCGATCGGGGTCGGGACAGTCTATGGCTACACCTTC. This sequence encodes CASSSIGVGTVYGYTF.

The genes are TRBV29-1 and TRBJ2-1; D gene unclear. The germline gives CDR1 SQVTM, CDR2 ANQGSEA. Trimming removed 7 bases from V and 5 bases from J, with 15 bases in between. This CDR3 has 13 amino acids. The DNA of the CDR3 is TGCAGCGCGAGACCCAACCGGGACAATGAGCAGTTCTTC. Its protein product is CSARPNRDNEQFF.

This clone was observed a few times. V is TRBV11-3 and J is TRBJ2-1; tentative D call: TRBD2 (6 bases). Germline CDR1 is SGHNT and CDR2 is YENEEA. This CDR3 has 14 residues. Deletions cut 8 bases from V and 4 bases from J, with 15 bases between. CDR3 bases: TGTGCCAGCGGCCCGGGCGGGGTGTACAATGAGCAGTTCTTC. Translation: CASGPGGVYNEQFF.

This chain links TRBV10-3 with TRBJ2-2; 8 bases line up with TRBD1. Germline CDR1 is ENHRY and CDR2 is SYGVKD. The CDR3 loop spans 15 amino acids. V trimming: 6 bases; J trimming: 0 bases; junction bases outside the gene matches: 3. This CDR3 reads CAIRPGQANTGELFF. In nucleotides, the CDR3 is TGTGCCATCAGGCCGGGACAGGCGAACACCGGGGAGCTGTTTTTT.